This T cell receptor beta chain was sequenced in a study of T cells in Graves' hyperthyroidism and ophthalmopathy. This clonotype was counted only a few times. Ophthalmopathy patients had moderate-to-severe active disease, CAS ≥3, NOSPECS ≥4, and disease duration under 3 months. Lactation, pregnancy, other autoimmune disease or uncontrolled infection led to exclusion of patients. Fresh 10 ml peripheral blood yielded PBMCs. Researchers took RNA transcripts and amplified the TCR beta CDR3 regions from them. RT-PCR in the first round (using the HTBI primer set) targeted the TCR CDR3. TCRdb passed the multiplex PCR reads through MiXCR, listing each CDR3 protein once. The sample records hundreds of thousands of distinct CDR3 sequences, roughly 20% being singletons. There are 13 residues in the CDR3. The germline gives CDR1 GTSNPN, CDR2 SVGIG (reference sequence). V was trimmed by 0 bases and J by 4 bases, leaving 7 bases between them.

This clonotype originated in a man aged 30 to 39 with Graves' ophthalmopathy. The V gene is TRBV30, the J gene TRBJ1-5; D not resolved. Sequencing input: blood. The CDR3 protein is CAWSVKGNQPQHF. Here the CDR3 DNA reads TGTGCCTGGAGTGTCAAAGGAAATCAGCCCCAGCATTTT.